This T cell receptor beta chain comes out of a study of cytotoxic CD8 clonotypes in ibrutinib-treated CLL. The overall study: Partial response occurred in roughly 25 patients and complete response in 2; at median around 70 months, around 14 remained remitted and roughly twelve progressed. A median about 11 months of treatment, range 6 to 36, preceded the collection of response samples. Study-wide points: The clonality rise at ibrutinib response reflected private clonotype expansion. Ibrutinib response saw clonality rise, and progression saw it return toward baseline.

Comments on this clone: Its matching antigen is unknown.

The CDR3 consists of 13 residues. CDR1 and CDR2 from the germline V gene are SGHVS and FNYEAQ. The V end lost 5 bases, the J end lost 7 bases, and 12 bases lay between the germline ends. Only in-frame clones appear in the TCRdb table, and some are missing; sequencing was by immunoSEQ multiplex PCR. This repertoire shows a few hundred thousand clones, approximately 67% found once; its top ten account for 6.3%. The material was PBMCs, obtained after 36 months of ibrutinib treatment. This sequence originates from a human donor with chronic lymphocytic leukemia. The rearrangement joins TRBV7-6 to TRBJ2-1; D gene unclear. CDR3 coding DNA: TGTGCCAGCAGCCCAGTGGTATTTAATGAGCAGTTCTTC. It is translated as CASSPVVFNEQFF.